What follows are 3 T cell receptor beta chains derived from one specimen sequenced in a study of blood T cell repertoires in COVID-19. Assay: immunoSEQ multiplex PCR; the TCRdb copy retains only in-frame clones and omits some. The data hold about 180,000 clones, with roughly 85% observed a single time. The sequencing sample was made of peripheral blood. These receptors were obtained from a man over 45 with active or convalescent COVID-19.

V is TRBV9 and J is TRBJ2-5, with a weak D call TRBD2 (6 bases). CDR1 is SGDLS and CDR2 is YYNGEE in the germline V gene. The ends were cut back, 3 bases at V and 3 bases at J, with 9 bases in the middle. The CDR3 has 13 residues. The CDR3: CASSAPGEETQYF. CDR3 bases: TGTGCCAGCAGCGCCCCGGGGGAAGAGACCCAGTACTTC.

The genes are TRBV7-9 and TRBJ1-1; tentative D call: TRBD1 (5 bases). Trimming took 4 bases from V and 4 from J, leaving 13 bases between them. Per the germline V gene, CDR1 is SEHNR and CDR2 is FQNEAQ (reference sequence). The CDR3 has 14 residues. The CDR3 loop is CASSYDSRSTEAFF. The CDR3 coding sequence is TGTGCCAGCAGCTACGACAGTAGGAGCACTGAAGCTTTCTTT.

The chain joins TRBV25-1 to TRBJ1-5, with 10 bases lining up with TRBD1. The CDR3 runs to 14 residues. Germline CDR1 reads MGHDK; CDR2 reads SYGVNS. J gave up 2 bases and V 7 bases, and 2 bases lay outside the gene matches. DNA of the CDR3: TGTGCCAGCAATGGACAGGGGGGCAATCAGCCCCAGCATTTT. Translation: CASNGQGGNQPQHF.